The text below deals with one TCR beta chain. The antigen is unknown. V was pared by 2 bases and J by 5 bases, with 12 bases between. CDR3 size: 14 residues. The germline V gene encodes CDR1 MNHEY and CDR2 SVGAGI. This sample was taken from a study of OX40 agonist ivuxolimab in advanced cancers. Turning to the study itself: The study enrolled dose-escalation patients with hepatocellular carcinoma, melanoma, renal cell or head and neck cancer. Partial responses were seen in three patients, one with hepatocellular carcinoma and two with cutaneous melanoma. Study findings and constraints: Expanded peripheral T cell antigen specificity was not determined.

Profiling relied on immunoSEQ multiplex PCR, and the TCRdb table lists in-frame clones only, not all of them. This sample has some 45,000 clones, with 75% to 90% found just once. Sampling times: baseline, cycle 4 day 1, cycle 7 day 1. This receptor was identified in an adult with an advanced solid tumor such as melanoma, head and neck, liver or kidney cancer. V usage is TRBV6-5 and J usage is TRBJ1-2; D not resolved. The sequencing used CD4+ or CD8+ T cells sorted from blood, collected in a trial of the OX40 agonist ivuxolimab. CDR3 nucleotide sequence: TGTGCCAGCAGTTACATTGCAGGAATATATGGCTACACCTTC. This sequence encodes CASSYIAGIYGYTF.